This T cell receptor beta chain was captured in a study of blood T cell repertoires in COVID-19. Study overall: From T cells, B-cell-depleted T cells, or PBMCs came the material, which was cDNA or gDNA.

In its sample, this clone was seen once. The CDR3 is 16 amino acids. CDR1 is SGHNT and CDR2 is YYREEE in the germline V gene (reference sequence). The V end lost 4 bases, the J end lost 0 bases, and 14 bases lay between the germline ends. In the source study's methods: How many nucleated cells were present was estimated from reference gene primer amplification. This table comes from immunoSEQ multiplex PCR, and its TCRdb copy is limited to in-frame clones, with some not included. That table furnishes V, J and clone size, whereas the DNA furnished D and trimming. The sample contains around 190,000 clones, around four fifths of which appear only once.

Sequencing was performed on peripheral blood. V gene TRBV5-4 combines with J gene TRBJ1-3; a weak D match, TRBD1 (5 bases). The TCR was taken from a man between 70 and 80 years old with active or convalescent COVID-19. CDR3 sequence reads: CASSTYAGFSGNTIYF. CDR3 nucleotides: TGTGCCAGCAGCACCTACGCAGGGTTCTCTGGAAACACCATATATTTT.